The 6 T cell receptor beta chains below all came from one sample that was sequenced in a study of multiple sclerosis patients with progressive multifocal leukoencephalopathy. Clones were read by immunoSEQ multiplex PCR, and TCRdb kept only the in-frame ones, dropping some. Of under 30,000 clones in the sample, approximately 89% were seen once. As for time point: about a year of natalizumab therapy. The sample was PBMCs, taken from a patient treated with natalizumab. The source of these receptors is a man aged 25 to 40 with multiple sclerosis.

The rearrangement links TRBV7-9 to TRBJ2-1, with 9 bases fitting TRBD2. The CDR3 spans 14 residues. V dropped 5 bases and J dropped 3; count of bases not matched to a gene: 2. Germline V gene sequence: CDR1 SEHNR, CDR2 FQNEAQ (reference sequence). The CDR3 protein is CASSPSGIYNEQFF. CDR3 in DNA: TGTGCCAGCAGCCCTAGCGGGATCTACAATGAGCAGTTCTTC.

V and J are TRBV11-2 and TRBJ2-7; 7 nucleotides match TRBD1. CDR1 SGHAT and CDR2 FQNNGV come from the germline V gene. CDR3 length equals 12 residues. The trim removed 5 bases at V and 5 bases at J, leaving 3 bases unmatched. This CDR3 is CASSLGTDEQYF. The CDR3 coding sequence is TGTGCCAGCAGCCTAGGGACAGACGAGCAGTACTTC. The entire variable domain, with the rest obtained from reference TRBV11-2 and TRBJ2-7, is as follows: EAGVAQSPRYKIIEKRQSVAFWCNPISGHATLYWYQQILGQGPKLLIQFQNNGVVDDSQLPKDRFSAERLKGVDSTLKIQPAKLEDSAVYLCASSLGTDEQYFGPGTRLTVT.

The chain links TRBV5-4 to TRBJ2-2; 12 bases match TRBD2. V lost 4 bases to trimming and J lost 6 bases; unmatched junction nucleotides: 4. The CDR3 is 15 amino acids. Germline values: CDR1 SGHNT, CDR2 YYREEE (reference sequence). Here the CDR3 DNA reads TGTGCCAGCAGCACCGGACTAGCGGGACCCGGGGAGCTGTTTTTT. Translation: CASSTGLAGPGELFF.

With respect to this clone: The sample holds other DNA sequences that translate to the same CDR3. V and J are TRBV6-6 and TRBJ2-2; TRBD2 agrees at 7 bases. The junction had 7 bases not matched to a gene; V was cut back by 11 bases and J by 4 bases. The germline gives CDR1 MNHNY, CDR2 SVGAGI (reference sequence). The CDR3 length is 13 residues. CDR3 protein: CAGCGSGTGELFF. The CDR3 DNA reads TGTGCCGGGTGCGGGAGTGGCACCGGGGAGCTGTTTTTT.

The genes are TRBV7-2 and TRBJ2-3; 10 nucleotides match TRBD2. The length of the CDR3 is 17 residues. Germline assignment: CDR1 SGHTA and CDR2 FQGNSA. V gave up 4 bases and J gave up 4 bases; unmatched junction bases: 11. The CDR3 spells CASSSTASGSAADTQYF. CDR3 sequence (DNA): TGTGCCAGCAGCTCCACCGCTAGCGGGAGTGCCGCAGATACGCAGTATTTT.

The rearrangement uses TRBV5-1 and TRBJ2-7; 7 nucleotides line up with TRBD1. Germline CDR1 reads SGHRS; CDR2 reads YFSETQ. This CDR3 contains 15 residues. V lost 4 bases and J lost 1; bases outside the gene matches: 8. CDR3 in DNA: TGCGCCAGCAGCCCCAGACAGGGCCCGTCCTACGAGCAGTACTTC. As protein: CASSPRQGPSYEQYF.